What follows are 23 T cell receptor beta chains derived from one specimen sequenced in a study of blood T cell repertoires in COVID-19. The method was immunoSEQ multiplex PCR; TCRdb's version includes in-frame clones alone and lacks a portion of them. This sample carries 250,000 to 350,000 clones, 88% of them seen once, and the ten largest clones take less than 3%. The source material was PBMCs or T cells enriched from blood (not recorded which). Source of these receptors: a woman aged 45 to 65 who had recovered from COVID-19.

A word on this clone: Other DNA sequences in this specimen translate into the identical CDR3. The chain carries TRBV27 and TRBJ1-3; 8 bases match TRBD1. This CDR3 has 14 residues. The V gene's germline CDR1 is MNHEY and CDR2 SMNVEV (reference sequence). Trimming removed 4 bases from V and 4 bases from J; junction bases left unmatched: 3. Here the CDR3 DNA reads TGTGCCAGCAGTTCTCAGGGGGCGGGAAACACCATATATTTT. This codes for CASSSQGAGNTIYF.

The sample holds one count of this clone. J is TRBJ1-2 and V is TRBV19; a possible D gene is TRBD1 (5 bases). The V gene lost 5 bases and the J gene lost 7 bases, with 20 bases spanning the gap. The CDR3 sequence is 15 residues long. CDR1 and CDR2 (germline): LNHDA, SQIVND (reference sequence). The DNA of the CDR3 is TGTGCCAGTAGTCCTGGAGGAGGGGCTCCGGGTGGCTACACCTTC. Translating gives CASSPGGGAPGGYTF.

CDR3 sequence: CSASVGGRDGYTF. CDR3 DNA sequence: TGCAGTGCTAGTGTTGGAGGGCGTGACGGCTACACCTTC. This sequence joins TRBV20-1 and TRBJ1-2; D ambiguous. Germline assignment: CDR1 DFQATT and CDR2 SNEGSKA (reference sequence). Trimming removed 3 bases at V and 8 bases at J, with 16 bases between. The CDR3 loop spans 13 amino acids.

The chain is built from TRBV7-2 and TRBJ2-5; D call uncertain. The ends were cut back, 6 bases at V and 7 bases at J, with 15 bases in the middle. Per the germline V gene, CDR1 is SGHTA and CDR2 is FQGNSA. The CDR3 sequence is 13 residues long. Here the CDR3 DNA reads TGTGCCAGCAGTCTAGTGCGGCTGGGGACCCAGTACTTC. It yields the protein CASSLVRLGTQYF.

The rearrangement joins TRBV5-4 to TRBJ2-7, with 16 bases identical to TRBD2. Per germline, CDR1 SGHNT and CDR2 YYREEE (reference sequence). The CDR3 runs to 16 residues. The V gene end was trimmed by 4 bases and the J gene end by 6 bases; junction bases not matched to a gene: 7. In nucleotides, the CDR3 is TGTGCCAGCAGCCGCGGGACTAGCGGGAGGGCGCGCGAGCAGTACTTC. Amino acids: CASSRGTSGRAREQYF.

The CDR3 sequence: CASSVRGREAFF. In DNA, the CDR3 is TGTGCCAGCAGTGTCCGGGGGAGGGAAGCTTTCTTT. The V gene is TRBV2, the J gene TRBJ1-1, with D possibly matching TRBD1 (5 bases). This CDR3 spans 12 amino acids. Germline CDR1 reads SNHLY; CDR2 reads FYNNEI. V was clipped by 4 bases and J by 8 bases, with 11 bases between them.

This rearrangement joins TRBV25-1 to TRBJ1-5; maybe TRBD1 (6 bases). This CDR3 is 14 amino acids long. Trimming cost V 6 bases and J 3 bases, with 12 bases left between them. Germline lookup yields CDR1 MGHDK and CDR2 SYGVNS. CDR3: CASSRGGHNQPQHF. The CDR3 nucleotides are TGTGCCAGCAGCCGGGGGGGACACAATCAGCCCCAGCATTTT.

This chain joins TRBV3-1 (or the pseudogene TRBV3-2) and TRBJ2-7; 8 bases agree with TRBD2. Germline values: CDR1 LGHDT, CDR2 YNNKEL (reference sequence). The CDR3 totals 15 residues. With 2 bases clipped from V and 5 bases from J, the junction kept 8 bases outside the gene matches. The CDR3 DNA reads as TGTGCCAGCAGCCAAATAGCGGGAAAGGTCCACGAGCAGTACTTC. The encoded protein is CASSQIAGKVHEQYF.

The genes are TRBV9 and TRBJ1-2; 7 bases align to TRBD1. Germline V lookup: CDR1 SGDLS, CDR2 YYNGEE. V dropped 4 bases and J dropped 6; count of bases not matched to a gene: 9. The CDR3 contains 14 residues. The CDR3 region is CASSPLGQGDGYTF. For the CDR3, the DNA is TGTGCCAGCAGCCCCCTAGGGCAGGGGGATGGCTACACCTTC.

The chain uses TRBV29-1 and TRBJ1-2, with TRBD1 as a possible D gene (5 bases). Germline-derived CDR1 and CDR2 are SQVTM and ANQGSEA. Trimming pared 4 bases from V and 4 bases from J, leaving 13 bases between. The CDR3 length is 13 residues. CDR3 loop: CSVAIDSSYGYTF. The CDR3 nucleotides are TGCAGCGTTGCCATTGACAGCAGCTATGGCTACACCTTC.

The chain carries TRBV19 and TRBJ1-2, with 11 bases that match TRBD1. This CDR3 region has 15 residues. V was clipped by 8 bases and J by 4 bases; unmatched bases: 9. Germline-derived CDR1 and CDR2 are LNHDA and SQIVND (reference sequence). CDR3 residues: CASRRDRGAGYGYTF. DNA for the CDR3: TGTGCCAGTCGAAGGGACAGGGGGGCAGGCTATGGCTACACCTTC.

The chain combines TRBV28 with TRBJ1-1; unclear D gene. The V gene's germline CDR1 is MDHEN and CDR2 SYDVKM. The CDR3 totals 14 residues. The V and J ends lost 2 bases and 1 base respectively, with 8 bases between them. CDR3 region: CASSLAYRNTEAFF. The CDR3 DNA reads TGTGCCAGCAGTTTAGCCTATCGGAACACTGAAGCTTTCTTT.

The V gene is TRBV2, the J gene TRBJ1-6, with TRBD1 as a possible D gene (6 bases). Per the germline V gene, CDR1 is SNHLY and CDR2 is FYNNEI. The V end was cut by 7 bases, the J end by 5 bases, with 15 bases between. This CDR3 has 15 residues. CDR3 protein: CASNPRRTDNSPLHF. CDR3 DNA: TGTGCCAGCAATCCCCGTAGGACAGATAATTCACCCCTCCACTTT.

The genes are TRBV15 and TRBJ1-3, with TRBD1 matching over 11 bases. V lost 8 bases, J lost 0 bases, and 9 bases stayed unmatched. Germline assignment: CDR1 LNHNV and CDR2 YYDKDF (reference sequence). The CDR3 contains 17 residues. The CDR3 is CATALRTGGFSGNTIYF. The CDR3 nucleotides read TGTGCCACCGCTCTAAGGACAGGGGGCTTCTCTGGAAACACCATATATTTT.

This clone showed up just once. The chain carries TRBV7-2 and TRBJ2-5, with 10 positions matching TRBD1. The V gene's germline CDR1 is SGHTA and CDR2 FQGNSA. This CDR3 region has 16 residues. The V gene end was trimmed by 6 bases and the J gene end by 5 bases; junction bases not matched to a gene: 12. The CDR3 is CASRMTRQGAGETQYF. CDR3 in DNA: TGTGCCAGCAGGATGACCCGACAGGGGGCGGGGGAGACCCAGTACTTC.

The V and J genes are TRBV7-3 and TRBJ2-1, with 8 bases identical to TRBD2. Trimming cost V 5 bases and J 8 bases; bases outside gene matches: 8. Germline-derived CDR1 and CDR2 are SGHTA and FQGTGA. This CDR3 contains 14 residues. The chain's CDR3 is CASSHGLAGDEQFF. As DNA, the CDR3 is TGTGCCAGCAGCCACGGACTAGCTGGGGATGAGCAGTTCTTC.

This clone was counted only a few times. This chain uses TRBV5-1 with TRBJ2-5; 12 bases map to TRBD2. Germline lookup yields CDR1 SGHRS and CDR2 YFSETQ. The CDR3 has 15 amino acids. V lost 3 bases, J lost 2 bases, and 2 bases stayed unmatched. As DNA, the CDR3 is TGCGCCAGCAGCTCGGGGACTAGCGGGCAAGAGACCCAGTACTTC. Its translation: CASSSGTSGQETQYF.

This CDR3 is CASSLASEEAFF. In DNA, the CDR3 is TGTGCCAGCAGTTTAGCGTCCGAGGAAGCTTTCTTT. This chain uses TRBV28 with TRBJ1-1; no firm D call. The V gene lost 2 bases and the J gene lost 8 bases, with 9 bases spanning the gap. This CDR3 is 12 amino acids long. Germline V lookup: CDR1 MDHEN, CDR2 SYDVKM.

The chain uses TRBV5-6 and TRBJ1-2; D is ambiguous. V shed 0 bases and J shed 4 bases, with 13 bases lying between them. Germline assignment: CDR1 SGHDT and CDR2 YYEEEE. The CDR3 has 15 amino acids. The DNA for the CDR3 is TGTGCCAGCAGCTTGGGGAGATCGGGAGTCTATGGCTACACCTTC. It codes for CASSLGRSGVYGYTF.

The chain couples TRBV2 to TRBJ1-5; 8 positions agree with TRBD1. Trimming took 6 bases from V and 0 from J; bases not matched to a gene: 7. The CDR3 has 16 amino acids. Germline V gene sequence: CDR1 SNHLY, CDR2 FYNNEI. CDR3 region: CASSGQGGPSNQPQHF. DNA of the CDR3: TGTGCCAGCAGCGGACAGGGAGGGCCTAGCAATCAGCCCCAGCATTTT.

The J gene is TRBJ2-3, the V gene TRBV3-1 (or the pseudogene TRBV3-2); 14 positions match TRBD2. This CDR3 spans 19 amino acids. The J segment lost 8 bases and the V segment lost 5 bases, leaving 18 bases of the junction unmatched. CDR1 is LGHDT and CDR2 is YNNKEL in the germline V gene (reference sequence). The CDR3 region is CASSTGTSGRGMLFGTQYF. CDR3 nucleotides: TGTGCCAGCAGCACCGGGACTAGCGGGAGAGGGATGCTTTTTGGTACGCAGTATTTT.

The chain couples TRBV27 to TRBJ1-1, with 7 nucleotides matching TRBD1. This CDR3 has 15 residues. The V segment lost 5 bases and the J segment 3 bases; nucleotides outside the gene matches: 9. Germline V CDR1 and CDR2: MNHEY, SMNVEV (reference sequence). The CDR3 protein is CASSLRGQGDTEAFF. CDR3 DNA: TGTGCCAGCAGTCTTCGGGGCCAGGGGGACACTGAAGCTTTCTTT.

This clone has a single count. DNA of the CDR3: TGCAGCGTTGAAACAGGGGGAAATCAGCCCCAGCATTTT. It translates to CSVETGGNQPQHF. The rearrangement joins TRBV29-1 to TRBJ1-5; 8 nucleotides line up with TRBD1. Germline V CDR1 and CDR2: SQVTM, ANQGSEA. The CDR3 consists of 13 residues. V trimming: 2 bases; J trimming: 4 bases; junction bases outside the gene matches: 1.